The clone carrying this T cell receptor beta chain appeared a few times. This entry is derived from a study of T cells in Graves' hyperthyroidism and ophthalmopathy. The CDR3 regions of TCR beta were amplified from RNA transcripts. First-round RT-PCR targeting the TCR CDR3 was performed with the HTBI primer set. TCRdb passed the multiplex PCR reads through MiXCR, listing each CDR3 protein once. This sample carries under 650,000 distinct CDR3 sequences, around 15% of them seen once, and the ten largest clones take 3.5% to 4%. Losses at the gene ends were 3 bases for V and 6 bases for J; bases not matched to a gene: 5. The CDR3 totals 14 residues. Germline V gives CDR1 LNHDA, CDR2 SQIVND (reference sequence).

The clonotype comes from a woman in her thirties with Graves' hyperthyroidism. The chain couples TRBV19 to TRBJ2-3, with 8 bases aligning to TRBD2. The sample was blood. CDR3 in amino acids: CASSMSGSTDTQYF. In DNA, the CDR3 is TGTGCCAGTAGTATGAGCGGGAGTACCGATACGCAGTATTTT. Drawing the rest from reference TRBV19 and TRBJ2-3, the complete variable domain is DGGITQSPKYLFRKEGQNVTLSCEQNLNHDAMYWYRQDPGQGLRLIYYSQIVNDFQKGDIAEGYSVSREKKESFPLTVTSAQKNPTAFYLCASSMSGSTDTQYFGPGTRLTVL.